This TCR beta chain was identified in a study of blood T cell repertoires in COVID-19. Study background: Some COVID-19 samples were acute and others convalescent; all came from the United States, Italy and Spain.

This CDR3 region has 15 residues. Per germline, CDR1 SQVTM and CDR2 ANQGSEA. V was clipped by 6 bases and J by 3 bases; unmatched bases: 10. TCRdb's table, derived via immunoSEQ multiplex PCR, lists solely in-frame clones and lacks some. The sample yields about 64,000 clones, approximately 84% seen once. The rearrangement links TRBV29-1 to TRBJ2-5; 10 bases line up with TRBD2. Sequencing was carried out using peripheral blood. The source is a man between 50 and 59 years old with active COVID-19. The CDR3 is CSVTGTSESEETQYF. The CDR3 DNA sequence: TGCAGCGTAACCGGGACTAGCGAGAGTGAAGAGACCCAGTACTTC.